This T cell receptor (beta chain) originates from a study of radiation and T cells in renal cell carcinoma. Study outcomes and limitations: Top tumor clonotypes rose in blood 2 weeks post-radiation, then contracted.

J lost 5 bases, V lost 0 bases, and 5 bases had no gene match. The CDR3 runs to 16 residues. Germline V lookup: CDR1 SGHNT, CDR2 YYREEE (reference sequence). A note on this clone: Antigen: not known.

The time point was: baseline pretreatment blood. Stated treatment: 15 Gy SBRT to primary tumor, nephrectomy 4 weeks later. Radiation-treated patients gave blood at baseline, week 2 and week 4. The patient's renal cell carcinoma had clear cell pathology. Libraries were prepared by immunoSEQ multiplex PCR; TCRdb keeps only in-frame clonotypes and omits some of them. The sample consists of 100,000 to 150,000 clones, around 84% of them appearing once. The sequences come from blood, collected from a patient whose treatment included radiotherapy and nephrectomy. This receptor was taken from an older woman with renal cell carcinoma. The chain recombines TRBV5-4 with TRBJ1-3; TRBD1 aligns across 10 bases. The CDR3 region is CASSLEWGQGRNTIYF. The CDR3 DNA is TGTGCCAGCAGCTTGGAGTGGGGACAGGGGAGAAACACCATATATTTT.